The source of this T cell receptor beta chain is a study of control samples from healthy donors and cancer patients. Profiled with immunoSEQ multiplex PCR; TCRdb holds only in-frame clones, not every one. Seen here are around 190,000 clones, over 85% observed once, and the top ten hold 1.4%. The TCR originated in a man aged 30 to 45 in good health. Sequenced: blood.

This chain's CDR3 is CASSSDRGFTEAFF. Written as DNA, the CDR3 is TGTGCCAGCAGTTCCGACAGGGGGTTCACTGAAGCTTTCTTT. The rearrangement links TRBV28 to TRBJ1-1, with 9 nucleotides matching TRBD1. Trimming at V came to 4 bases and at J to 4 bases, leaving 4 bases not matched to a gene. This CDR3 has 14 amino acids. The germline gives CDR1 MDHEN, CDR2 SYDVKM.